This TCR beta chain is from a study of blood T cell repertoires in COVID-19. Study-level background: Specimens from acute and convalescent COVID-19 originated in the United States, Italy and Spain.

The CDR3 is 16 amino acids. V shed 3 bases, J shed 7 bases, and the junction held 12 bases outside the gene matches. Germline V gene sequence: CDR1 SEHNR, CDR2 FQNEAQ (reference sequence). Source study methods: Estimation of nucleated cell counts relied on the amplification of reference gene primers. Method: immunoSEQ multiplex PCR; TCRdb's copy keeps in-frame clones and lacks some. For V, J and clone size, that table is used; D and trimming come from the DNA. The sample yields about 220,000 clones, around 84% seen once. The sequenced material came from peripheral blood. V usage is TRBV7-9 and J usage is TRBJ1-2; 9 nucleotides agree with TRBD1. The TCR comes from a woman aged 60 to 75 who had recovered from COVID-19. CDR3 in DNA: TGTGCCAGCAGCTTTGTTTCGGACAGGGGTTCTTCTGGCTACACCTTC. This gives the protein CASSFVSDRGSSGYTF. The full variable domain, rest sourced from reference TRBV7-9 and TRBJ1-2, is DTGVSQNPRHKITKRGQNVTFRCDPISEHNRLYWYRQTLGQGPEFLTYFQNEAQLEKSRLLSDRFSAERPKGSFSTLEIQRTEQGDSAMYLCASSFVSDRGSSGYTFGSGTRLTVV.